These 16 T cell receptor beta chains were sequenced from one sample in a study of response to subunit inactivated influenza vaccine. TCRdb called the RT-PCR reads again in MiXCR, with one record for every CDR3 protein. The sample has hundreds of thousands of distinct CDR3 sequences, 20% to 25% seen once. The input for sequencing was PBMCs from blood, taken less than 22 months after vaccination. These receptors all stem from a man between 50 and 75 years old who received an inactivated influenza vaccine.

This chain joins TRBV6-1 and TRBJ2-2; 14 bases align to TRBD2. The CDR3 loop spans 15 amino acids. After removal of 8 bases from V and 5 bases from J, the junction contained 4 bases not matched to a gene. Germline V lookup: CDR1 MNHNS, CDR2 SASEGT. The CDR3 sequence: CASARLAGGTGELFF. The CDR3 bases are TGTGCCAGCGCCCGACTAGCGGGAGGGACCGGGGAGCTGTTTTTT.

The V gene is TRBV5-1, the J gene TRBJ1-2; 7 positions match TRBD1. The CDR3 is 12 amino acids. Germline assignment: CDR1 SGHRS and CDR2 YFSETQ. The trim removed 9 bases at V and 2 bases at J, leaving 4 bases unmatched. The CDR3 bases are TGCGCCATACGGACAGGCAACTATGGCTACACCTTC. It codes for CAIRTGNYGYTF.

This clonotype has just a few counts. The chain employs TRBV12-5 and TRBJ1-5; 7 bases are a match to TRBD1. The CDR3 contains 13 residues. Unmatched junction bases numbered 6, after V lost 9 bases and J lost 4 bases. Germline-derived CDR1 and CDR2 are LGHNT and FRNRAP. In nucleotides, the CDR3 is TGTGCTAGCGCCGCACAGGGGAATCAGCCCCAGCATTTT. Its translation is CASAAQGNQPQHF.

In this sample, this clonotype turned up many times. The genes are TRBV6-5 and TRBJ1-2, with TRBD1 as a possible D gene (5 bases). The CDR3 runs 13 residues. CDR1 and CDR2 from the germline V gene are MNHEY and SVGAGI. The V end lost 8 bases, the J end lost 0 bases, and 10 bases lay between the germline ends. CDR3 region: CASGDHPNYGYTF. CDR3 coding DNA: TGTGCCAGCGGGGACCACCCTAACTATGGCTACACCTTC.

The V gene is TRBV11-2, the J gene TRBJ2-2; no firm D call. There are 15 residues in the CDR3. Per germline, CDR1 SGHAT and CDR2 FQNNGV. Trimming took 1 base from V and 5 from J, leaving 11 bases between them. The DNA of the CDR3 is TGTGCCAGCAGCTTAGCCTTCTTTAGTACCGGGGAGCTGTTTTTT. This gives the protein CASSLAFFSTGELFF. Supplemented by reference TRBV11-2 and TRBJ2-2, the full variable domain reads EAGVAQSPRYKIIEKRQSVAFWCNPISGHATLYWYQQILGQGPKLLIQFQNNGVVDDSQLPKDRFSAERLKGVDSTLKIQPAKLEDSAVYLCASSLAFFSTGELFFGEGSRLTVL.

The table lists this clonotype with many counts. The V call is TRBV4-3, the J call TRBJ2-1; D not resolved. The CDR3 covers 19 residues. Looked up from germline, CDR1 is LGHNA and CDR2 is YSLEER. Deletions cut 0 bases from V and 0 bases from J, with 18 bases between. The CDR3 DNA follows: TGCGCCAGCAGCCAAGAGTGGTCCCTCCGCAGCTCCTCCTACAATGAGCAGTTCTTC. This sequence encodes CASSQEWSLRSSSYNEQFF.

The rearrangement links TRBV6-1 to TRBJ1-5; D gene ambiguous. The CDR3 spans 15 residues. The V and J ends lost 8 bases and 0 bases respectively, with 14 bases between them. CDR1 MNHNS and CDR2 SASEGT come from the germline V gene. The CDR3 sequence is CASALMAYSNQPQHF. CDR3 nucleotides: TGTGCCAGCGCCTTGATGGCATATAGCAATCAGCCCCAGCATTTT.

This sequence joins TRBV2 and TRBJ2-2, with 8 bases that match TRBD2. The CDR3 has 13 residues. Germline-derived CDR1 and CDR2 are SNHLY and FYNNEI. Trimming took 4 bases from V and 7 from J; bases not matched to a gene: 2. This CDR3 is CASSAGLGGELFF. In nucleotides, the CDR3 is TGTGCCAGCAGTGCGGGACTAGGCGGGGAGCTGTTTTTT. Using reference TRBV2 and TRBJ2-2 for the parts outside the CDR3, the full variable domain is EPEVTQTPSHQVTQMGQEVILRCVPISNHLYFYWYRQILGQKVEFLVSFYNNEISEKSEIFDDQFSVERPDGSNFTLKIRSTKLEDSAMYFCASSAGLGGELFFGEGSRLTVL.

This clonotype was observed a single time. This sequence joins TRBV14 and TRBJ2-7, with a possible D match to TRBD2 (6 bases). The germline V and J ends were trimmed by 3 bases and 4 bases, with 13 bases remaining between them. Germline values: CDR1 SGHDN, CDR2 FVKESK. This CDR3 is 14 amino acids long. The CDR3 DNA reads TGTGCCAGCAGCCAGTGGAGGGGAGCATACGAGCAGTACTTC. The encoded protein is CASSQWRGAYEQYF. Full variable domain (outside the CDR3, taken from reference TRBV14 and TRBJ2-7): EAGVTQFPSHSVIEKGQTVTLRCDPISGHDNLYWYRRVMGKEIKFLLHFVKESKQDESGMPNNRFLAERTGGTYSTLKVQPAELEDSGVYFCASSQWRGAYEQYFGPGTRLTVT.

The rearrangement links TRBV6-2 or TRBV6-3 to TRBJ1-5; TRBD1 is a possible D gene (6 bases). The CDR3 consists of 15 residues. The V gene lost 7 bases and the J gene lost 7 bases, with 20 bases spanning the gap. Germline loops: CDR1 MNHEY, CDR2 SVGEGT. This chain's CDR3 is CASKPRTEGGQPQHF. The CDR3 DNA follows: TGTGCCAGCAAACCACGGACAGAGGGTGGGCAGCCCCAGCATTTT.

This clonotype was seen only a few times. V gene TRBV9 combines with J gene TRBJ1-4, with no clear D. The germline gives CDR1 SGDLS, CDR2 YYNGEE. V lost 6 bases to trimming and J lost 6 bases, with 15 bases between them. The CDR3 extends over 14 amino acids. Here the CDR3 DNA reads TGTGCCAGCACTCGGGCAGTGAAGGATGAAAAACTGTTTTTT. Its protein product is CASTRAVKDEKLFF.

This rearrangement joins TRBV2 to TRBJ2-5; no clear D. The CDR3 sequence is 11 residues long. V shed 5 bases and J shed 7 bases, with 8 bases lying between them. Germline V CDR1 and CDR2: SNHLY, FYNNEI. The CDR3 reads CASSYDATQYF. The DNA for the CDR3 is TGTGCCAGCAGTTACGACGCGACCCAGTACTTC.

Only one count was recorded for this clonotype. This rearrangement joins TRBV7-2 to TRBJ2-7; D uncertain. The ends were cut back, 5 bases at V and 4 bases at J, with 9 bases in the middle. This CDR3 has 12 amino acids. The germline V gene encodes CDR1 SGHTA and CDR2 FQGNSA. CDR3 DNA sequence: TGTGCCAGCAGCCCCTCCCGATACGAGCAGTACTTC. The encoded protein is CASSPSRYEQYF.

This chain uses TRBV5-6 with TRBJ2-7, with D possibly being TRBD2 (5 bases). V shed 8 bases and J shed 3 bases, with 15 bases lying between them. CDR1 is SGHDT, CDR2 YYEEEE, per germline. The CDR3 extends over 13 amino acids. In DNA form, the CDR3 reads TGTGCCAGGAGCCCCGGGGTGTTCTACGAGCAGTACTTC. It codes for CARSPGVFYEQYF.

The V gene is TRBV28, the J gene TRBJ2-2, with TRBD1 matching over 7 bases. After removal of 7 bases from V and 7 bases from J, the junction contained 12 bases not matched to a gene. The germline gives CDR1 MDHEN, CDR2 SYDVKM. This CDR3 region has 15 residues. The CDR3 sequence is CASTQAQGPIGELFF. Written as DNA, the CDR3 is TGTGCCAGCACCCAAGCACAGGGGCCTATCGGGGAGCTGTTTTTT.

CDR3 in amino acids: CASSSPGGLEKLFF. Here the CDR3 DNA reads TGCGCCAGCAGCTCCCCAGGGGGCCTTGAAAAACTGTTTTTT. V gene TRBV4-1 combines with J gene TRBJ1-4; 8 bases match TRBD1. The CDR3 loop spans 14 amino acids. The junction had 6 bases not matched to a gene; V was cut back by 5 bases and J by 7 bases. Looked up from germline, CDR1 is MGHRA and CDR2 is YSYEKL.